These 32 T cell receptor beta chains were all obtained from the same sample, sequenced in a study of sequential checkpoint blockade in melanoma. Documented treatment: randomized to nivolumab then ipilimumab (arm A) or the reverse (arm B). Clones were read by immunoSEQ multiplex PCR, and TCRdb kept only the in-frame ones, dropping some. This table has about 19,000 clones, 73% appearing once. The sequenced sample was CD8+ T cells sorted from blood (inferred from file names), obtained from a patient given nivolumab and ipilimumab in sequence. The receptors stem from a human donor with melanoma.

The chain uses TRBV10-3 and TRBJ2-7, with 9 bases matching TRBD2. The J segment lost 5 bases and the V segment lost 0 bases, leaving 17 bases of the junction unmatched. The CDR3 runs to 19 residues. In germline, CDR1 is ENHRY, CDR2 SYGVKD. The CDR3 spells CAISESPASGTPPRDEQYF. DNA for the CDR3: TGTGCCATCAGTGAGTCACCGGCTAGCGGGACTCCCCCTCGAGACGAGCAGTACTTC.

This clone has more than one count but fewer than ten. This rearrangement joins TRBV7-2 to TRBJ1-6; 9 nucleotides agree with TRBD1. V was pared by 5 bases and J by 7 bases, with 6 bases of the junction left unmatched. CDR1 SGHTA and CDR2 FQGNSA come from the germline V gene. CDR3 length: 15 residues. CDR3 nucleotide sequence: TGTGCCAGCAGCCCCCCCGGGACAGGGAATTCACCCCTCCACTTT. The encoded protein is CASSPPGTGNSPLHF.

This clone appeared once. This sequence joins TRBV2 and TRBJ2-1; TRBD1 matches 7 bases. The germline V gene encodes CDR1 SNHLY and CDR2 FYNNEI. V lost 2 bases, J lost 6 bases, and 7 bases stayed unmatched. There are 15 residues in the CDR3. CDR3 sequence (DNA): TGTGCCAGCAGTGAAAGGGGGCAGGCGGGCAATGAGCAGTTCTTC. Its translation is CASSERGQAGNEQFF.

The gene calls are TRBV5-6 and TRBJ2-1; 9 nucleotides line up with TRBD2. Germline V CDR1 and CDR2: SGHDT, YYEEEE. Losses at the gene ends were 2 bases for V and 3 bases for J; bases not matched to a gene: 3. This CDR3 spans 15 amino acids. This CDR3 reads CASSFERGDYNEQFF. DNA for the CDR3: TGTGCCAGCAGCTTCGAGCGGGGGGACTACAATGAGCAGTTCTTC.

The V gene is TRBV5-1, the J gene TRBJ2-1; the match to TRBD2 covers 7 bases. Germline V gene data show CDR1 as SGHRS and CDR2 as YFSETQ. The CDR3 spans 14 residues. Germline trimming cut 4 bases from V and 7 bases from J; bases unmatched to any gene: 8. Here the CDR3 reads CASSPSWGGNEQFF. The DNA for the CDR3 is TGCGCCAGCAGCCCTAGCTGGGGAGGGAATGAGCAGTTCTTC.

The chain joins TRBV6-5 to TRBJ1-5; D not resolved. This CDR3 is built from 13 residues. Deletions cut 4 bases from V and 0 bases from J, with 4 bases between. In germline, CDR1 is MNHEY, CDR2 SVGAGI. The CDR3 loop reads CASSFYSNQPQHF. The CDR3 DNA reads as TGTGCCAGCAGTTTCTATAGCAATCAGCCCCAGCATTTT.

This clone was seen only a few times. The J gene is TRBJ2-7, the V gene TRBV6-5, with 9 nucleotides matching TRBD1. Germline assignment: CDR1 MNHEY and CDR2 SVGAGI. Trimming at V came to 6 bases and at J to 4 bases, leaving 10 bases not matched to a gene. CDR3 length: 15 amino acids. CDR3 amino acids: CASRIKTGGYYEQYF. In DNA, the CDR3 is TGTGCCAGCAGAATTAAGACAGGGGGGTATTACGAGCAGTACTTC.

The chain employs TRBV29-1 and TRBJ1-1; no clear D gene. Per the germline V gene, CDR1 is SQVTM and CDR2 is ANQGSEA. V gave up 4 bases and J gave up 4 bases, with 16 bases separating them. The CDR3 totals 14 residues. The chain's CDR3 is CSVGDRGMGTEAFF. The CDR3 bases are TGCAGCGTTGGAGATCGGGGAATGGGCACTGAAGCTTTCTTT.

J is TRBJ2-1 and V is TRBV28; 14 bases map to TRBD2. Germline lookup yields CDR1 MDHEN and CDR2 SYDVKM. The CDR3 covers 15 residues. After removal of 4 bases from V and 7 bases from J, the junction contained 3 bases not matched to a gene. The CDR3 region is CASSWGLAGVNEQFF. For the CDR3, the DNA is TGTGCCAGCAGTTGGGGACTAGCGGGGGTAAATGAGCAGTTCTTC.

The rearrangement uses TRBV7-9 and TRBJ2-5; TRBD1 aligns across 7 bases. The CDR3 loop spans 16 amino acids. V lost 5 bases and J lost 1; bases outside the gene matches: 10. Germline V gene data show CDR1 as SEHNR and CDR2 as FQNEAQ (reference sequence). CDR3: CASSAPTGILQETQYF. CDR3 bases: TGTGCCAGCAGCGCCCCGACAGGGATCCTCCAAGAGACCCAGTACTTC.

The genes are TRBV10-2 and TRBJ2-2; 7 bases map to TRBD1. V trimming: 3 bases; J trimming: 1 base; junction bases outside the gene matches: 2. The germline CDR1 and CDR2 sequences are WSHSY and SAAADI. This CDR3 has 15 residues. This CDR3 is CASSDRGWNTGELFF. The CDR3 bases are TGCGCCAGCAGTGACAGGGGGTGGAACACCGGGGAGCTGTTTTTT.

The V call is TRBV7-6, the J call TRBJ2-5, with 7 bases lining up with TRBD1. This CDR3 is 15 amino acids long. The V gene end was trimmed by 5 bases and the J gene end by 2 bases; junction bases not matched to a gene: 8. The germline CDR1 and CDR2 sequences are SGHVS and FNYEAQ. This chain's CDR3 is CASSQNADRQETQYF. In nucleotides, the CDR3 is TGTGCCAGCAGCCAGAACGCGGACAGGCAAGAGACCCAGTACTTC.

This clone was found a few times. The chain is built from TRBV28 and TRBJ2-7, with 8 nucleotides matching TRBD2. V lost 6 bases and J lost 0; bases outside the gene matches: 10. Germline assignment: CDR1 MDHEN and CDR2 SYDVKM. The CDR3 runs to 16 residues. The CDR3 DNA reads as TGTGCCAGCAGGCCAGACCTTAGCGGGGACTCCTACGAGCAGTACTTC. Its translation: CASRPDLSGDSYEQYF.

The chain has TRBV4-1 and TRBJ2-1; 13 nucleotides agree with TRBD2. Per germline, CDR1 MGHRA and CDR2 YSYEKL. The CDR3 extends over 17 amino acids. J gave up 10 bases and V 0 bases, and 9 bases lay outside the gene matches. As DNA, the CDR3 is TGCGCCAGCAGCCAAGATCGCCGACTAGCGGGAGGCGGGGAGCAGTTCTTC. This sequence encodes CASSQDRRLAGGGEQFF.

In this sample, this clone is medium-sized. The chain joins TRBV5-1 to TRBJ1-2; D is undetermined. The germline CDR1 and CDR2 sequences are SGHRS and YFSETQ. This CDR3 is 15 amino acids long. V was clipped by 4 bases and J by 1 base, with 14 bases between them. The CDR3 here is CASSPSGGLNYGYTF. CDR3 coding DNA: TGCGCCAGCAGCCCCTCCGGAGGCCTTAACTATGGCTACACCTTC.

This chain connects TRBV5-1 to TRBJ1-1, with D uncertain. V lost 0 bases, J lost 0 bases, and 6 bases lay in between. This CDR3 comprises 14 residues. Germline V gene sequence: CDR1 SGHRS, CDR2 YFSETQ. CDR3 protein: CASSLGAVNTEAFF. CDR3 DNA sequence: TGCGCCAGCAGCTTGGGAGCGGTGAACACTGAAGCTTTCTTT.

The chain combines TRBV19 with TRBJ2-1; 11 bases match TRBD2. V was clipped by 2 bases and J by 6 bases; unmatched bases: 6. CDR3 length: 16 residues. Per germline, CDR1 LNHDA and CDR2 SQIVND (reference sequence). In nucleotides, the CDR3 is TGTGCCAGTAGTATATATAGCGGGGGGGCAAGCAATGAGCAGTTCTTC. Its protein is CASSIYSGGASNEQFF.

The V call is TRBV15, the J call TRBJ1-5, with D perhaps TRBD1 (5 bases). V gave up 0 bases and J gave up 11 bases, with 23 bases separating them. Germline CDR1 is LNHNV and CDR2 is YYDKDF (reference sequence). This CDR3 contains 17 residues. This CDR3 reads CATSRDLGTGRASTQHF. The CDR3, as DNA: TGTGCCACCAGCAGAGACTTAGGAACAGGCCGAGCTTCGACCCAGCATTTT.

The V gene is TRBV5-1, the J gene TRBJ1-1; possible D gene TRBD1, 6 bases. The CDR3 extends over 14 amino acids. Trimming removed 1 base at V and 6 bases at J, with 13 bases between. In germline, CDR1 is SGHRS, CDR2 YFSETQ. CDR3 amino acids: CASSLRGGDAEAFF. The CDR3 DNA reads as TGCGCCAGCAGCTTGAGAGGGGGGGACGCTGAAGCTTTCTTT.

This clone was observed once. J is TRBJ2-5 and V is TRBV27; weak D call: TRBD1 (6 bases). Judging by the DNA end, TRBJ2-7 fits better; the J call may be wrong. Germline V gene sequence: CDR1 MNHEY, CDR2 SMNVEV (reference sequence). The CDR3 runs to 14 residues. CDR3 DNA sequence: TGTGCCAGCAGTTTATCTCCAGGGGCCTACGAGCAGTACTTC. Amino acid sequence: CASSLSPGAYEQYF.

The chain links TRBV11-3 to TRBJ2-1; 8 nucleotides match TRBD2. V trimming: 5 bases; J trimming: 3 bases; junction bases outside the gene matches: 9. From germline, CDR1 is SGHNT and CDR2 YENEEA. CDR3 length: 16 residues. The CDR3, as DNA: TGTGCCAGCAGCCCCGGAGGCGGGGGGCTCTACAATGAGCAGTTCTTC. This translates into CASSPGGGGLYNEQFF.

A single count supports this clone. DNA for the CDR3: TGTGCCAGCACCCAACACATAAGGACAGGGAACGAGCAGTACTTC. Translation gives CASTQHIRTGNEQYF. This chain connects TRBV5-6 to TRBJ2-7, with 8 bases matching TRBD1. CDR1 is SGHDT, CDR2 YYEEEE, per germline. V lost 6 bases and J lost 5; bases outside the gene matches: 13. This CDR3 is 15 amino acids long. Supplemented by reference TRBV5-6 and TRBJ2-7, the full variable domain reads DAGVTQSPTHLIKTRGQQVTLRCSPKSGHDTVSWYQQALGQGPQFIFQYYEEEERQRGNFPDRFSGHQFPNYSSELNVNALLLGDSALYLCASTQHIRTGNEQYFGPGTRLTVT.

CDR3 sequence reads: CASSQYRGRFGEQYF. CDR3 nucleotides: TGTGCCAGCAGTCAATACAGGGGGCGCTTCGGCGAGCAGTACTTC. The V call is TRBV6-5, the J call TRBJ2-5; TRBD1 matches 9 bases. Judging by the DNA end, TRBJ2-7 fits better; the J call may be wrong. CDR1 is MNHEY and CDR2 is SVGAGI in the germline V gene. This CDR3 contains 15 residues.

This clone was detected a few times. The chain has TRBV7-9 and TRBJ1-2; 7 nucleotides agree with TRBD1. In germline, CDR1 is SEHNR, CDR2 FQNEAQ (reference sequence). V dropped 0 bases and J dropped 6; count of bases not matched to a gene: 10. The CDR3 spans 16 residues. CDR3 in DNA: TGTGCCAGCAGCTTAGCAGGGAAGGGGGCTTCGGATGGCTACACCTTC. This gives the protein CASSLAGKGASDGYTF.

This clone was recorded only once. J is TRBJ1-1 and V is TRBV2, with D possibly TRBD1 on 6 matching bases. The V and J ends lost 1 base and 4 bases respectively, with 10 bases between them. Germline-derived CDR1 and CDR2 are SNHLY and FYNNEI. The CDR3 totals 14 residues. The CDR3 DNA is TGTGCCAGCAGTGAAGGCTACAGGGTCACTGAAGCTTTCTTT. Its translation is CASSEGYRVTEAFF.

The table lists this clone with a few counts. The chain employs TRBV10-3 and TRBJ2-7; 13 bases are a match to TRBD2. Losses at the gene ends were 0 bases for V and 3 bases for J; bases not matched to a gene: 8. The CDR3 runs to 18 residues. In germline, CDR1 is ENHRY, CDR2 SYGVKD. CDR3 residues: CAISESLFRTSGSYEQYF. In DNA form, the CDR3 reads TGTGCCATCAGTGAGTCCCTATTTAGGACTAGCGGGAGCTACGAGCAGTACTTC.

This chain connects TRBV4-3 to TRBJ2-1; 11 nucleotides match TRBD2. Germline CDR1 LGHNA, CDR2 YSLEER. V lost 0 bases to trimming and J lost 3 bases; unmatched junction nucleotides: 10. The CDR3 contains 19 residues. The CDR3 nucleotides are TGCGCCAGCAGCCAAGATCAGGGGGCAACTAGCGGGAGCTACAATGAGCAGTTCTTC. Its translation: CASSQDQGATSGSYNEQFF.

The table lists this clone with a few counts. The V gene is TRBV5-1, the J gene TRBJ2-1, with 7 nucleotides matching TRBD1. V lost 6 bases, J lost 2 bases, and 5 bases stayed unmatched. The CDR3 sequence is 14 residues long. CDR1 is SGHRS, CDR2 YFSETQ, per germline. The CDR3 DNA reads as TGCGCCAGCACCCCAGGGGGAGCCTACAATGAGCAGTTCTTC. This codes for CASTPGGAYNEQFF.

The CDR3 DNA is TGTGCCAGCAGTTTCCCCCCGAGCACAGATACGCAGTATTTT. This encodes CASSFPPSTDTQYF. This chain uses TRBV27 with TRBJ2-3; D gene unclear. Trimming took 3 bases from V and 0 from J, leaving 7 bases between them. Germline CDR1 MNHEY, CDR2 SMNVEV (reference sequence). The CDR3 totals 14 residues.

This chain uses TRBV7-6 with TRBJ1-1, with 7 bases lining up with TRBD1. V was clipped by 5 bases and J by 6 bases; unmatched bases: 15. The CDR3 extends over 16 amino acids. CDR1 SGHVS and CDR2 FNYEAQ come from the germline V gene. The CDR3 DNA reads as TGTGCCAGCAGCCCTGGGGTGACAGGGTCTCTCGCTGAAGCTTTCTTT. Protein product: CASSPGVTGSLAEAFF.

V gene TRBV7-9 combines with J gene TRBJ2-1; the D is unclear. Germline V gene sequence: CDR1 SEHNR, CDR2 FQNEAQ (reference sequence). This CDR3 is 14 amino acids long. The V and J ends lost 1 base and 5 bases respectively, with 9 bases between them. CDR3 sequence (DNA): TGTGCCAGCAGCTTAGGTTACAGAGACAATGAGCAGTTCTTC. Its protein is CASSLGYRDNEQFF.

This clone was observed once. The rearrangement uses TRBV6-4 and TRBJ2-1, with D perhaps matching TRBD1 (5 bases). Germline CDR1 and CDR2: MRHNA and SNTAGT. Trimming shortened V by 3 bases and J by 2 bases, and 11 bases separated the two germline ends. The CDR3 totals 15 residues. The CDR3 protein is CASSDLQGPYNEQFF. The CDR3 coding sequence is TGTGCCAGCAGTGATCTCCAGGGCCCCTACAATGAGCAGTTCTTC.